What follows is one T cell receptor beta chain and its context. This sample is part of a study of blood T cell repertoires in COVID-19. V shed 9 bases and J 3 bases; nucleotides not matched to a gene: 8. The germline gives CDR1 KGHDR, CDR2 SFDVKD. The CDR3 is 14 amino acids. Some clones are missing from TCRdb's copy, which holds only in-frame ones; the method was immunoSEQ multiplex PCR. This sample has roughly 250,000 clones; 80% to 90% occur once, and the top ten carry more than 3.5%. Sequencing input: PBMCs or T cells enriched from blood (not recorded which). The chain couples TRBV24-1 to TRBJ2-7; 9 positions agree with TRBD1. The sequence was collected from a woman aged 30 to 39 who had recovered from COVID-19. The CDR3 region is CATSLGQGSYEQYF. DNA of the CDR3: TGTGCCACCTCCCTAGGACAGGGGAGCTACGAGCAGTACTTC.